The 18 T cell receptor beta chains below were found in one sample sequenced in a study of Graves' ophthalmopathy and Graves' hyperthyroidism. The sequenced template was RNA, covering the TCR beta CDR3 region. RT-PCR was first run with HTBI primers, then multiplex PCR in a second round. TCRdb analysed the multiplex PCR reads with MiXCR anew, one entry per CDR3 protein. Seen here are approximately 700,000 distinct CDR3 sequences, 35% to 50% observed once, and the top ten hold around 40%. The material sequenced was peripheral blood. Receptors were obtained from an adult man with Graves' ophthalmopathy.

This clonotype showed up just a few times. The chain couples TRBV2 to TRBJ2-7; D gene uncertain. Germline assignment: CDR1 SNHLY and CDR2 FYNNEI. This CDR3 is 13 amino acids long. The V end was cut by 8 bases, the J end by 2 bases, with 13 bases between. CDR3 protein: CASAGLTAYEQYF. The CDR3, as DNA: TGTGCCAGCGCTGGGCTCACGGCCTACGAGCAGTACTTC. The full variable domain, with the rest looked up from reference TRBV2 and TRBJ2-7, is EPEVTQTPSHQVTQMGQEVILRCVPISNHLYFYWYRQILGQKVEFLVSFYNNEISEKSEIFDDQFSVERPDGSNFTLKIRSTKLEDSAMYFCASAGLTAYEQYFGPGTRLTVT.

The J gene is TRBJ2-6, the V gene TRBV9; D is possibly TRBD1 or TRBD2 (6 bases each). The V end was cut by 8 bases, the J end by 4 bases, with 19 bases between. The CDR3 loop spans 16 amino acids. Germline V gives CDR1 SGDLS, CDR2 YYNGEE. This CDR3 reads CASSVDGGQGANVLTF. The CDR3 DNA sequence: TGTGCCAGTAGTGTCGACGGGGGCCAGGGGGCCAACGTCCTGACTTTC.

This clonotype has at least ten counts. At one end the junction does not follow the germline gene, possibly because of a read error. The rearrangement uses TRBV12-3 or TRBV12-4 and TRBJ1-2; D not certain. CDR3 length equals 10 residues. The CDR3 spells CASSLGGYTF. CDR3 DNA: TGTGCCAGCAGCTTAGGTGGCTACACCTTC.

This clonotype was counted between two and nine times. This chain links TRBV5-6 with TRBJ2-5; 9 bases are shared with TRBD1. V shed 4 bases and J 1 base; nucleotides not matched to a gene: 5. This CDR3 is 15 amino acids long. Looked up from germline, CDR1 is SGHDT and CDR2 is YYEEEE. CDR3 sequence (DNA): TGTGCCAGCAGCACCGGGACAGGGATCCAAGAGACCCAGTACTTC. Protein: CASSTGTGIQETQYF. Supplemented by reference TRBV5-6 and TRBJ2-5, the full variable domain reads DAGVTQSPTHLIKTRGQQVTLRCSPKSGHDTVSWYQQALGQGPQFIFQYYEEEERQRGNFPDRFSGHQFPNYSSELNVNALLLGDSALYLCASSTGTGIQETQYFGPGTRLLVL.

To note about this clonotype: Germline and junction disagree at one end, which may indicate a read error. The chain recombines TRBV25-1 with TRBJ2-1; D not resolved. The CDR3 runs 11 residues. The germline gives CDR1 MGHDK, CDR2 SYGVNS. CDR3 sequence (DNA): TGTGCCAGCAGTGTTAGCCGACTCACGGTCTTC. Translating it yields CASSVSRLTVF.

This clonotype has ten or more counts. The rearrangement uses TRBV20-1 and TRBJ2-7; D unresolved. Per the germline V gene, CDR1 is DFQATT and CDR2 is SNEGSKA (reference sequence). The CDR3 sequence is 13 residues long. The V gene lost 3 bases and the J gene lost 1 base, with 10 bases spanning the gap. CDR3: CSASNPTSYEQYF. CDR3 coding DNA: TGCAGTGCTAGTAATCCGACATCCTACGAGCAGTACTTC.

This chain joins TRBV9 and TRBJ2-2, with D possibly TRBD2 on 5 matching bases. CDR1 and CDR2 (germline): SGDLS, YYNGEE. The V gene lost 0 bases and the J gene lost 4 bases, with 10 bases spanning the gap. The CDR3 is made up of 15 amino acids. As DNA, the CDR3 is TGTGCCAGCAGCGTAGCTCCGGGGAGCACCGGGGAGCTGTTTTTT. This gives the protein CASSVAPGSTGELFF.

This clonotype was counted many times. CDR3 residues: CSARYDGYTF. The CDR3 nucleotides are TGCAGTGCTAGATACGATGGCTACACCTTC. This chain links TRBV20-1 with TRBJ1-2, with D hard to call. CDR1 is DFQATT, CDR2 SNEGSKA, per germline (reference sequence). The CDR3 sequence is 10 residues long. Trimming pared 2 bases from V and 6 bases from J, leaving 4 bases between.

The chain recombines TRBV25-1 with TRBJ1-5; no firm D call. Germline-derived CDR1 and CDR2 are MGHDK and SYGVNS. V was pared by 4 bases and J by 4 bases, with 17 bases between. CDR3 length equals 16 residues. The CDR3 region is CASSASPMDGNQPQHF. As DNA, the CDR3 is TGTGCCAGCAGTGCTAGCCCTATGGACGGTAATCAGCCCCAGCATTTT.

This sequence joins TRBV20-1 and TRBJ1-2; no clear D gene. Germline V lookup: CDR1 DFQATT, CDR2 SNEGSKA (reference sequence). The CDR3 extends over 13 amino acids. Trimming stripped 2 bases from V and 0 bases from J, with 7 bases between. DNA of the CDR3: TGCAGTGCTAGACGGGAAGCTAACTATGGCTACACCTTC. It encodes CSARREANYGYTF.

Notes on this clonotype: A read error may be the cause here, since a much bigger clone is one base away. CDR3 DNA sequence: TGCAGCGTTGGCGAGCAGGGGCCTAACTATGGCTACACCTTC. Its protein is CSVGEQGPNYGYTF. The chain combines TRBV29-1 with TRBJ1-2, with D tentatively TRBD1 (6 bases). Trimming took off 4 bases at V and 0 bases at J, with 12 bases between the two ends. Germline lookup yields CDR1 SQVTM and CDR2 ANQGSEA. The CDR3 has 14 amino acids.

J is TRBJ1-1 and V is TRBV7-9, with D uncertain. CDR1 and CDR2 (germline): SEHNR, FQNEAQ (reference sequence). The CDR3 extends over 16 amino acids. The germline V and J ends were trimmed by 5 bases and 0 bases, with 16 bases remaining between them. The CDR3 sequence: CASSPGRGSMNTEAFF. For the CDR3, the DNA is TGTGCCAGCAGCCCCGGTAGAGGATCGATGAACACTGAAGCTTTCTTT.

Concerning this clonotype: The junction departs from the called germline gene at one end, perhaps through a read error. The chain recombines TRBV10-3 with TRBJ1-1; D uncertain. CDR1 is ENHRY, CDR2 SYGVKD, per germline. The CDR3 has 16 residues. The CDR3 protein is CASSEAFRTSWAEAFF. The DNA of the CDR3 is TGTGCCAGCAGTGAAGCCTTTCGGACGAGTTGGGCTGAAGCTTTCTTT.

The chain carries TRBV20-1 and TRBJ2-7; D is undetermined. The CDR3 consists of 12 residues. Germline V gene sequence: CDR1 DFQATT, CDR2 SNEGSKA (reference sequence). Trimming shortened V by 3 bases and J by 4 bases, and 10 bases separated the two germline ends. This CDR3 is CSASFQVYEQYF. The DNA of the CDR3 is TGCAGTGCTAGTTTTCAGGTTTACGAGCAGTACTTC.

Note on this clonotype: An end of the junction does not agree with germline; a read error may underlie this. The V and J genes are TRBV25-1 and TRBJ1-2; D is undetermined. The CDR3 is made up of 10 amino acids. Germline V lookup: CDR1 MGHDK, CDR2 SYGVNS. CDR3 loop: CASSLSGRAF. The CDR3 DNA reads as TGTGCCAGCAGTTTAAGCGGGAGGGCCTTC.

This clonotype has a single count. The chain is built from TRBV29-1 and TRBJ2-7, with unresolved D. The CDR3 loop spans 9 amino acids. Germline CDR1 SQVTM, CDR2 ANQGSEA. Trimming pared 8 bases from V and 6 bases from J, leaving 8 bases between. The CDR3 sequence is CSLGPEQYF. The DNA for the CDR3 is TGCAGCTTAGGGCCCGAGCAGTACTTC.

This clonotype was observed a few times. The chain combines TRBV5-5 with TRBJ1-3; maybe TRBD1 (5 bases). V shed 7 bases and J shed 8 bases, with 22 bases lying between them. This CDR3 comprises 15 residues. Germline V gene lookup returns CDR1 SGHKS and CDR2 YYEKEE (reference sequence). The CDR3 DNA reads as TGTGCCAGCCGTCTCGTCCCAGGGCTGGTCGACACCATATATTTT. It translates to CASRLVPGLVDTIYF.

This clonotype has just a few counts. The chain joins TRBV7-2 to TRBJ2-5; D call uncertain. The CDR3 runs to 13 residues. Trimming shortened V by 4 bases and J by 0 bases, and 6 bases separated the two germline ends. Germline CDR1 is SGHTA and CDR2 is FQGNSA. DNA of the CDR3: TGTGCCAGCAGCTCGTGGGACCAAGAGACCCAGTACTTC. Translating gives CASSSWDQETQYF.